This entry is about one T cell receptor (beta chain). The antigen this receptor binds is unknown. Within one base of it there is no much larger clone, and no base qualities were kept. CD8 naive samples were CD45RO-negative cells positively selected for CCR7, giving a CD45RA+CCR7+ population that excluded TemRA cells. The donors were healthy, HIV-negative adults who had no recently reported acute infections or vaccinations. Only Caucasian adults living in Nashville, Tennessee, USA were represented among the donors. Blood was collected by leukapheresis, and PBMCs were isolated by Ficoll-Histopaque density gradient centrifugation and then cryopreserved in liquid nitrogen vapor phase. Analytical flow cytometry was used to check the purity and quantity of every magnetically sorted T cell population. Each sorted fraction had its genomic DNA isolated and then quantified by UV absorbance on a Nanodrop 2000c.

The cysteine opens and the phenylalanine closes a CDR3 of 14 amino acids. Only CDR3 DNA remains: 42 bases, in frame from the first base. CDR1 and CDR2 are read off the germline V gene as SQVTM and ANQGSEA. A distance of 18 bases separates the germline ends of V and J, which lose 5 bases and 4 bases respectively. Using the deep immunoSEQ assay, TCR CDR3 regions were amplified from genomic DNA by multiplex PCR. For each cell subset, the extracted genomic DNA was distributed evenly across all wells of several immunoSEQ 96-well plates, and each plate served as one replicate. For sorted subsets, each replicate PCR was loaded with 200 ng genomic DNA, equivalent to 25,000 to 35,000 T cell genomes. Purified libraries were quantified with a Qubit 3.0 fluorometer, sized on a Bioanalyzer 2100, and re-quantified with the KAPA Library Quantification kit. Every immunoSEQ 96-well plate was sequenced on a separate single-read 150-cycle Illumina NextSeq 550 flow cell. The original pipeline was this. Because the immunoSEQ output held only junctional sequences and lacked quality scores, the filtering could not match the filtering applied to full-length reads. Sequences were annotated with PyIR, a Python wrapper for IgBLAST v1.9, and V/J genes and CDR3 were assigned using IMGT germline references. Reads were removed for weak V/J assignments (E-value above 1e-6), missing CDR3, stop codons, out-of-frame junctions, or ambiguous translated residues. V3J clonotypes were defined by identical inferred V gene, J gene, and CDR3 amino acid sequence. Percentage overlap between repertoires was computed as shared unique clonotypes divided by the size of the smaller repertoire. Three approaches were used to assess repertoire richness: RTK rarefaction, the Chao1 estimator, and Recon v2.1 estimates of unobserved clonotypes. For all TCRbeta clonotypes obtained by the gDNA method from four donors, generation probabilities were computed with OLGA. TCRdb took over this immuneACCESS table, retaining in-frame rearrangements with V and J assigned. Such tables are incomplete; in checked studies, under half of the missing clones stem from an unresolved V gene, and the remainder is unexplained. V and J calls and clone size follow that table, whereas D and trimming were derived from the DNA. Recorded for this sample are millions of clones; about 94% of them occurred a single time. The ten biggest clones cover roughly 1% of the sample.

This entry belongs to a study of shared clonotypes between healthy human individuals (TCRdb year 2020). Turning to the overall study: The cohort included three men and a couple of women between 18 and 49 years of age. Per donor, three plates each were used for CD4 naive and CD4 memory, two for CD8 naive, and one for CD8 memory. The study deeply sequenced blood TCR repertoires of about 5 healthy adults to estimate repertoire size and the extent of clonotype sharing between individuals. Libraries were prepared and TCR repertoires were sequenced by different laboratories using diverse techniques, in order to increase sequencing depth and limit assay-specific biases. Leukapheresis yielded between about 0.8 and 8.9 billion PBMCs per donor.

General conclusions and limits of the study: Sharing across a few donors was observed for approximately 5% of naive CD4, 3.5% of naive CD8, 2% to 2.5% of memory CD4, and roughly 0.4% of memory CD8 clonotypes. Pairwise subsampling led to the expectation that sequencing depth would affect the degree of clonotype sharing among donors. Because the study included a small number of donors, the genetic and exposure-history diversity represented was limited. Higher generation probabilities were observed for clonotypes shared by all four sorted-subset donors than for non-shared clonotypes. Naive subsets generally had larger estimated clonotype richness than memory subsets. Sampling was restricted to blood, and TCR repertoires in tissues likely differ from the TCR repertoires found in blood. Rarefaction of sorted-subset datasets indicated incomplete sequencing despite the large sequencing depth.

The chain is assembled from TRBV29-1 and TRBJ2-7; the D gene lacks a confident call. Input material: naive CD8+ T cells sorted from blood. What the cell subset or site label conveys for this sample: CD45RA+CCR7+. The sequence came from a man aged 18 to 30 in good health. CDR3 loop: CSVLPASPPYEQYF. The DNA sequence is given as TGCAGCGTTCTCCCCGCCAGTCCCCCTTACGAGCAGTACTTC.